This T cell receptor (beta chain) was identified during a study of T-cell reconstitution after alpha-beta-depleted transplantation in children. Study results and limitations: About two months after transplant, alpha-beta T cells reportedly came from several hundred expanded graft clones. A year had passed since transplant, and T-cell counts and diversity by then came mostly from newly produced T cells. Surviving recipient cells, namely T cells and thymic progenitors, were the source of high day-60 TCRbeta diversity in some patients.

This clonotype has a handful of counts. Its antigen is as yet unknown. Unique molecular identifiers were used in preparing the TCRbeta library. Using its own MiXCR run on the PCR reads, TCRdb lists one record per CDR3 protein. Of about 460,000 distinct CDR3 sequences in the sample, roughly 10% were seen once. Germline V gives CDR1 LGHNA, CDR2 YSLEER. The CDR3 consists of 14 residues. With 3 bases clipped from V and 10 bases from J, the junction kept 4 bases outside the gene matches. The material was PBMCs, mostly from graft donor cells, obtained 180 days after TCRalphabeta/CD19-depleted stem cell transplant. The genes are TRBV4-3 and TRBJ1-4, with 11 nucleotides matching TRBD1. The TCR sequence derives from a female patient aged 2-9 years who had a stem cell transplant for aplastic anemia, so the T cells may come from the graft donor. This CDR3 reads CASSQGTGGPKLFF. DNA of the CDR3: TGCGCCAGCAGCCAGGGGACAGGGGGTCCAAAACTGTTTTTT.